Listed below are T cell receptor beta chains from one sample, sequenced in a study of immune evolution from preneoplasia to lung adenocarcinoma. Only in-frame clones appear in the TCRdb table, and some are missing; sequencing was by immunoSEQ multiplex PCR. The table lists approximately 2,500 clones, approximately 80% of them singletons, with under 4% in the top ten. The sample taken for sequencing was FFPE adjacent normal lung tissue. These receptors were taken from a person of 80 years or more with lung adenocarcinoma. CDR3s include the opening cysteine and the closing phenylalanine or tryptophan. Fields, in order: clone size, D gene, V gene, J gene, CDR3 DNA, CDR3 protein. The D gene is left open where the match is weak. Clone size is not always given. Where it is, it says once, few, many or a class for expanded clones.

>NA|TRBD1|TRBV19|TRBJ2-1
TGTGCCAGTACCAAGCTACCACAGGGGGACAATGAGCAGTTCTTC
CASTKLPQGDNEQFF
>NA|TRBD2|TRBV5-4|TRBJ2-5
TGTGCCAGCAGCTCCGGGATAGCGGGGTGGGGGAAGACCCAGTACTTC
CASSSGIAGWGKTQYF
>once|NA|TRBV5-4|TRBJ1-1
TGTGCCAGCAGCTTGTCAGGCCGCGGATCTAACACTGAAGCTTTCTTT
CASSLSGRGSNTEAFF
>NA|NA|TRBV5-4|TRBJ2-3
TGTGCCAGCAGCTTGGTTCCAGGGGTAGGCACAGATACGCAGTATTTT
CASSLVPGVGTDTQYF
>NA|TRBD2|TRBV27|TRBJ2-7
TGTGCCAGCAGTTCTTGGACTAGCGGGAGCAACTACGAGCAGTACTTC
CASSSWTSGSNYEQYF
>NA|NA|TRBV7-8|TRBJ2-2
TGTGCCAGCAGTTCTAGGGTCTCCGGGGAGCTGTTTTTT
CASSSRVSGELFF
>few|NA|TRBV7-2|TRBJ2-3
TGTGCCAGCAGCTTGTACGGGAGTAGGGAAGATACGCAGTATTTT
CASSLYGSREDTQYF
>few|NA|TRBV11-1|TRBJ1-1
TGTGCCAGCAGCTTAGGGGGGTATGCTGAAGCTTTCTTT
CASSLGGYAEAFF
>NA|NA|TRBV5-6|TRBJ2-2
TGTGCCAGCAGCTTGCGCCGGCGGAACACCGGGGAGCTGTTTTTT
CASSLRRRNTGELFF
>NA|NA|TRBV16|TRBJ2-3
TGTGCCAGCAGCCAATCCACAGGGTACAATACAGATACGCAGTATTTT
CASSQSTGYNTDTQYF
>NA|NA|TRBV19|TRBJ2-2
TGTGCCAGTAAGGACAGACAAAACACCGGGGAGCTGTTTTTT
CASKDRQNTGELFF
>NA|NA|TRBV20-1|TRBJ1-2
TGCAGTGCTAGAGGAGTCACCTTC
CSARGVTF
>NA|NA|TRBV30|TRBJ1-5
TGTGCCTGGAGTGTAGGGGGTAAGGAACAGCCCCAGCATTTT
CAWSVGGKEQPQHF
>NA|NA|TRBV5-1|TRBJ1-1
TGCGCCAGCAGCCAAACCGGGACAATTTCTGAAGCTTTCTTT
CASSQTGTISEAFF
>few|TRBD2|TRBV2|TRBJ2-3
TGTGCCAGCAGTGAAGGTTTAGCGGGGGGGCCAGTCTTGAGGGATACGCAGTATTTT
CASSEGLAGGPVLRDTQYF
>NA|TRBD2|TRBV15|TRBJ2-2
TGTGCCACCAGCAGAGAGGGCGGGAGAAAAACCGGGGAGCTGTTTTTT
CATSREGGRKTGELFF
>NA|NA|TRBV5-1|TRBJ1-2
TGCGCCAGCAGCTTGAGGGGCGCCTACACCTTC
CASSLRGAYTF
>NA|TRBD2|TRBV6-5|TRBJ2-7
TGTGCCAGCAGTCCCCTAGCGGGAGGGCCTGAACGACAGTACTTC
CASSPLAGGPERQYF
>NA|NA|TRBV11-3|TRBJ2-3
TGTGCCAGCAGCTTGGGCAGGGACGGAGATACGCAGTATTTT
CASSLGRDGDTQYF
>NA|TRBD1|TRBV7-7|TRBJ2-5
TGTGCTAGCAGCTTCGGGACAGGGTACCAAGAGACCCAGTACTTC
CASSFGTGYQETQYF
>NA|NA|TRBV11-3|TRBJ2-1
TGTGCCAGCAGCACGACCGACGACAATGAGCAGTTCTTC
CASSTTDDNEQFF
>NA|TRBD1|TRBV18|TRBJ1-1
TGTGCCAGCTCACCGGGGCAGGGGGCGAGAGCTTTCTTT
CASSPGQGARAFF
>NA|TRBD2|TRBV9|TRBJ2-7
TGTGCCAGCAGCGTAGAGGCGGGAGGAGAAGAGCAGTACTTC
CASSVEAGGEEQYF
>NA|NA|TRBV27|TRBJ1-1
TGTGCCAGCAGTTTAAGGGTTCAGGGTTTGAGCACTGAAGCTTTCTTT
CASSLRVQGLSTEAFF
>NA|NA|TRBV28|TRBJ1-2
TGTGCCAGCAGTTTATCATTGGGGGGCTCTGGCTACACCTTC
CASSLSLGGSGYTF
>NA|TRBD2|TRBV5-4|TRBJ2-1
TGTGCCAGCAGCTTGGTACTAGCGGGAACCAATGAGCAGTTCTTC
CASSLVLAGTNEQFF
>NA|NA|TRBV5-6|TRBJ1-1
TGTGCCAGCAGCGCGAGGCCGGAGGGAGCGGTTTCGGACACTGAAGCTTTCTTT
CASSARPEGAVSDTEAFF
>NA|NA|TRBV12-5|TRBJ2-5
TGTGCTACCGGGAGAGGGGAAGAGACCCAGTACTTC
CATGRGEETQYF
>once|TRBD2|TRBV28|TRBJ2-1
TGTGCCAGCAGTTTTGGGGGGGGCTCCTACAATGAGCAGTTCTTC
CASSFGGGSYNEQFF
>NA|TRBD1|TRBV6-5|TRBJ2-2
TGTGCCGCCCGAAACAACAGGGGGCGGACCGGGGAGCTGTTTTTT
CAARNNRGRTGELFF
>few|TRBD2|TRBV28|TRBJ2-3
TGTGCCAGCAGGACTAGCGGTACAGATACGCAGTATTTT
CASRTSGTDTQYF
>NA|NA|TRBV27|TRBJ2-7
TGTGCCAGCCGGGGTGAGAAAGACGAGCAGTACTTC
CASRGEKDEQYF
>NA|NA|TRBV29-1|TRBJ2-7
TGCAGCGTTGACGCTGGGGACGGCTACGAGCAGTACTTC
CSVDAGDGYEQYF
>once|TRBD2|TRBV15|TRBJ2-2
TGTGCCACCAGCGGCCAAGGCCTGGGACTAGCGGGAGCCGGGGAGCTGTTTTTT
CATSGQGLGLAGAGELFF
>NA|NA|TRBV18|TRBJ2-3
TGTGCCAGCTCGCCTTCGCAGAATGGGGCGCAGTATTTT
CASSPSQNGAQYF
>NA|TRBD1|TRBV28|TRBJ1-4
TGTGCCAGCACTAGACAGGGCTATGAAAAACTGTTTTTT
CASTRQGYEKLFF
>NA|TRBD1|TRBV28|TRBJ2-7
TGTGCCAGCAGTTTACACCAGACAGGGTCCCAAGGGAAGCAGTACTTC
CASSLHQTGSQGKQYF
>NA|NA|TRBV2|TRBJ2-1
TGTGCCAGCAGTGACAGAACAGCCTACAATGAGCAGTTCTTC
CASSDRTAYNEQFF
>NA|NA|TRBV7-2|TRBJ2-2
TGTGCAAGCAGATCTGGGGGCCAGAACACCGGGGAGCTGTTTTTT
CASRSGGQNTGELFF
>NA|NA|TRBV19|TRBJ1-2
TGTGCCAGTAGTATTAAAGGAGGGTCGGCGACAGAGTACTATGGCTACACCTTC
CASSIKGGSATEYYGYTF
>NA|TRBD2|TRBV19|TRBJ2-3
TGTGCCAGTACCAGGCGGGGGGCGGATACGCAGTATTTT
CASTRRGADTQYF
>NA|NA|TRBV7-6|TRBJ2-5
TGTGCCAGCAGCTCCCAGACAGGACCCCAGGAGACCCAGTACTTC
CASSSQTGPQETQYF
>NA|TRBD1|TRBV30|TRBJ2-1
TGTGCCTGGAGTGCTTCGGACAGGACCGGTGAGCAGTTCTTC
CAWSASDRTGEQFF
>few|NA|TRBV7-8|TRBJ1-4
TGTGCCAGCAGCTTAGTGGGCCAGGGCGGTGAAAAACTGTTTTTT
CASSLVGQGGEKLFF
>NA|TRBD1|TRBV27|TRBJ1-4
TGTGCCAGCAGTTTGACCCCAGGGGGCGGAAAACTGTTTTTT
CASSLTPGGGKLFF
>NA|TRBD2|TRBV30|TRBJ2-4
TGTGCCTGGAGTGTTGTGCCGGGACTAGCGGGAACTCTAGCCAAAAACATTCAGTACTTC
CAWSVVPGLAGTLAKNIQYF
>NA|NA|TRBV18|TRBJ1-2
TGTGCCAGCTCACCCCAGCAGAACTATGGCTACACCTTC
CASSPQQNYGYTF
>NA|TRBD2|TRBV5-1|TRBJ2-7
TGCGCCAGCAGCTTGACACTAGCGGGAGGGAGCTCCTACGAGCAGTACTTC
CASSLTLAGGSSYEQYF
>NA|NA|TRBV28|TRBJ1-2
TGTGCCAGCAGTTCGGCTGGAAACTATGGCTACACCTTC
CASSSAGNYGYTF
>NA|TRBD2|TRBV14|TRBJ2-1
TGTGCCAGCAGCCAGGTTACCGGGACTAGCGGCAATGAGCAGTTCTTC
CASSQVTGTSGNEQFF
>NA|NA|TRBV7-2|TRBJ2-2
TGTGCCAGCAGCTTAGAAGGCGGGACGAACACCGGGGAGCTGTTTTTT
CASSLEGGTNTGELFF
>NA|TRBD1|TRBV6-5|TRBJ2-7
TGTGCCAGCAGTTACGAGACAGGGGGCTACGAGCAGTACTTC
CASSYETGGYEQYF
>NA|NA|TRBV6-1|TRBJ2-7
TGTGCCAGCAGTGATTGGCAGGGTGGCTACGAGCAGTACTTC
CASSDWQGGYEQYF
>once|NA|TRBV28|TRBJ2-7
TGTGCCAGCAGTAGTTTTGGAGACAAAACCTACGAGCAGTACTTC
CASSSFGDKTYEQYF
>NA|TRBD1|TRBV4-2|TRBJ2-5
TGTGCCAGCAGCCCCGGGACAGGGAACCAAGAGACCCAATACTTC
CASSPGTGNQETQYF